The present T cell receptor beta chain was sequenced within a study of T cell responses to AZD1222 COVID-19 vaccine. General observations from the study: Sampling captured repertoires only after the peak T cell response. The study reported that nearly half of spike-specific TCRs target unmutated variant regions. Spike was spanned by vaccine-associated CD4 TCRs, with dominance at 160-218 and 743-854.

The V end was cut by 8 bases, the J end by 14 bases, with 19 bases between. CDR3 length: 12 residues. Second doses were pooled across both intervals (about 4 or about 12 weeks). A note on this clone: As yet, its antigen is unknown.

Assay used: immunoSEQ multiplex PCR; TCRdb lists only in-frame clones, some missing. The sample includes 250,000 to 300,000 clones, 94% seen only once; the top ten take around 0.57%. The rearrangement uses TRBV12-3 or TRBV12-4 and TRBJ2-1, with D possibly TRBD2 on 6 matching bases. This TCR was sampled from an adult who received the AZD1222 COVID-19 vaccine. This specimen was peripheral blood, taken 28 days after the second AZD1222 dose. The CDR3 region has the DNA TGTGCCAGCTCCGGGGTGGAGCCGGGGGAGTTCTTC. This codes for CASSGVEPGEFF.